This TCR beta chain is from a study of blood T cell repertoires in COVID-19. This table comes from immunoSEQ multiplex PCR, and its TCRdb copy is limited to in-frame clones, with some not included. The table lists about 210,000 clones, about 90% of them singletons. The CDR3 has 15 residues. Germline CDR1 and CDR2: SGHRS and YFSETQ. The J segment lost 7 bases and the V segment lost 4 bases, leaving 10 bases of the junction unmatched. The sequence was obtained from a man aged 30 to 45 with acute or convalescent COVID-19. The chain joins TRBV5-1 to TRBJ2-1; 8 positions agree with TRBD1. The sample was peripheral blood. This CDR3 reads CASSTGTGGLNEQFF. CDR3 DNA sequence: TGCGCCAGCAGCACCGGGACAGGCGGTTTGAATGAGCAGTTCTTC.